This T cell receptor beta chain was found in a study of T-cell memory formation after mild COVID-19. Study results and limitations: Clones that got smaller from day 15 to 85 had even CD4/CD8, while clones growing later tipped toward CD4+. Researchers found some responding clones in pre-infection memory, a sign that cross-reactive memory joined. Second-wave clones with a day 37 peak had unconfirmed SARS-CoV-2 specificity.

J was trimmed by 4 bases and V by 5 bases; bases with no gene match: 9. Germline V gene data show CDR1 as SGHVS and CDR2 as FNYEAQ. This CDR3 spans 15 amino acids. The table lists this clonotype with a few counts. Antigen unknown. One entry per CDR3 protein results from TCRdb running MiXCR on the 5' RACE reads. The sample consists of approximately 500,000 distinct CDR3 sequences, approximately 23% of them appearing once. This sequence joins TRBV7-6 and TRBJ2-3; 7 nucleotides agree with TRBD1. The sequence came from an adult woman who had mild COVID-19 (a few samples of this study predate the infection). Cell type and time point are not known. Sequences were obtained from PBMCs or a T cell subset sorted from them (not recorded which). CDR3 sequence reads: CASSRGQVEPDTQYF. The CDR3 DNA sequence: TGTGCCAGCAGCCGTGGACAGGTTGAACCAGATACGCAGTATTTT.